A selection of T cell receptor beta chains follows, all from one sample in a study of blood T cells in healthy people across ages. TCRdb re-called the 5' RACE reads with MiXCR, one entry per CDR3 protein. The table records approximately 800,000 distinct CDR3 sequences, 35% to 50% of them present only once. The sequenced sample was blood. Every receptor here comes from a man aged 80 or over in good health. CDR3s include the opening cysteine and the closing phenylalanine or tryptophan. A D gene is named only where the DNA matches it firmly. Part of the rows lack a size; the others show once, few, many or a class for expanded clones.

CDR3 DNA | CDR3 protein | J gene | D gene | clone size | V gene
TGTGTCATCCAGGACAGCTCCTCTGGGGCCAACGTCCTGACTTTC | CVIQDSSSGANVLTF | TRBJ2-6 | - | - | TRBV10-3
TGTGCCATCAGTGGCCCGGGACAGGGCAACCAAGAGACCCAGTACTTC | CAISGPGQGNQETQYF | TRBJ2-5 | TRBD1 | - | TRBV10-3
TGCAGTGCTAGAGATAGGGGGAATAGCGGGAACACCGGGGAGCTGTTTTTT | CSARDRGNSGNTGELFF | TRBJ2-2 | - | - | TRBV20-1
TGTGCCAGCAGCTTAGAGCATGCGGGCAGGCAGCCCCAGCATTTT | CASSLEHAGRQPQHF | TRBJ1-5 | - | - | TRBV7-2
TGTGCCAGCTCACCAACGACGGGGGGTGAAAAACTGTTTTTT | CASSPTTGGEKLFF | TRBJ1-4 | - | - | TRBV18
TGTGCCAGCAGTGATATGGGGACTAGCGGGAGTGGGACGCAGTATTTT | CASSDMGTSGSGTQYF | TRBJ2-3 | TRBD2 | few | TRBV25-1
TGTGCCAGCAGCCGGACTCAAGGCTACGAGCAGTACTTC | CASSRTQGYEQYF | TRBJ2-7 | - | few | TRBV7-2
TGCGCCAGGACCCTTTTGGGGGGAATAGTATACAATGAGCAGTTCTTC | CARTLLGGIVYNEQFF | TRBJ2-1 | - | few | TRBV5-1
TGTGCCAGCAGCTCCGAAATTCGAGCGGGGGCGGTCGAGCAGTACTTC | CASSSEIRAGAVEQYF | TRBJ2-7 | TRBD2 | few | TRBV11-3
TGTGCCAGCAGTCCACTTACTAGCGGGAGAGGTGAGCAGTTCTTC | CASSPLTSGRGEQFF | TRBJ2-1 | TRBD2 | few | TRBV25-1
TGCAGCGTTAATACAGGGGGCTCCTATGGCTACACCTTC | CSVNTGGSYGYTF | TRBJ1-2 | TRBD1 | many | TRBV29-1
TGTGCCACCAGCAGAGAATTAGGACATTTTAATTCACCCCTCCACTTT | CATSRELGHFNSPLHF | TRBJ1-6 | - | - | TRBV15
TGTGCCAGCAGCTCCGACAGGGGAGCAGCAGATACGCAGTATTTT | CASSSDRGAADTQYF | TRBJ2-3 | TRBD1 | - | TRBV7-2
TGCAGTGCTAGAGTACAGGGGGAGACCTTCACAGATACGCAGTATTTT | CSARVQGETFTDTQYF | TRBJ2-3 | TRBD1 | - | TRBV20-1
TGTGCCAGCTTCAAGGACAGTACCTACGAGCAGTACTTC | CASFKDSTYEQYF | TRBJ2-7 | - | - | TRBV2
TGTGCCAGCAGACTTCCAGCTAGCGGGACCACAGATACGCAGTATTTT | CASRLPASGTTDTQYF | TRBJ2-3 | TRBD2 | - | TRBV7-9
TGTGCCACCACCCATGGGCGGGACGCGAACACCGGGGAGCTGTTTTTT | CATTHGRDANTGELFF | TRBJ2-2 | - | few | TRBV5-4
TGTGCCAGCAGTTTGACTAGCGGCCAAACTAGCACAGATACGCAGTATTTT | CASSLTSGQTSTDTQYF | TRBJ2-3 | TRBD2 | - | TRBV12-3/TRBV12-4
TGTGCCAGCAGTCCTCGACGGGCCTACGAGCAGTACTTC | CASSPRRAYEQYF | TRBJ2-7 | - | many | TRBV7-2
TGTGCCAGCTCACCACGAAATGGACAGGGGTACGAGCAGTACTTC | CASSPRNGQGYEQYF | TRBJ2-7 | TRBD1 | - | TRBV18
TGCAGTGCTAGTCCAATCCAGGGGACAGATACGCAGTATTTT | CSASPIQGTDTQYF | TRBJ2-3 | - | few | TRBV20-1
TGCAGTGCTAGAGATCTAAGGGTTGGCACAGATACGCAGTATTTT | CSARDLRVGTDTQYF | TRBJ2-3 | - | few | TRBV20-1
TGTGCCAGCAGCTCAAGAACGGCTAGCGGACGCGCCGGGGAGCTGTTTTTT | CASSSRTASGRAGELFF | TRBJ2-2 | TRBD2 | - | TRBV11-2
TGCGCCAGCAGCTCCCAAGCAGGGGGCAGGGAGCAGTTCTTC | CASSSQAGGREQFF | TRBJ2-1 | TRBD1 | - | TRBV5-1
TGTGCCAGCAGTTTGTTCGGTGAGGCGGCCTACGAGCAGTACTTC | CASSLFGEAAYEQYF | TRBJ2-7 | - | - | TRBV28
TGTGCCAGCAGAATACAGGGGAGGGTGAACACTGAAGCTTTCTTT | CASRIQGRVNTEAFF | TRBJ1-1 | TRBD1 | - | TRBV27
TGTGCCAGCAGTCTGGGACAGGGGTACGCCGGGGAGCTGTTTTTT | CASSLGQGYAGELFF | TRBJ2-2 | TRBD1 | - | TRBV12-3/TRBV12-4
TGCGCCAGCAGCTTGGAAGGCTCAGCGACTTCACCCCTCCACTTT | CASSLEGSATSPLHF | TRBJ1-6 | - | - | TRBV5-1
TGCAGCGTTGACCGGGAACAAGAGACCCAGTACTTC | CSVDREQETQYF | TRBJ2-5 | - | - | TRBV29-1
TGCAGCGTCACTCAGGGGGTCCTCTCCTACGAGCAGTACTTC | CSVTQGVLSYEQYF | TRBJ2-7 | TRBD1 | - | TRBV29-1
TGTGCCACCAGTGATTCGTGGTCGGGAGTCCCCTACAATGAGCAGTTCTTC | CATSDSWSGVPYNEQFF | TRBJ2-1 | - | few | TRBV24-1
TGTGCCCGGGAAGAATTGAAGCGGGAAACCAAAAACATTCAGTACTTC | CAREELKRETKNIQYF | TRBJ2-4 | TRBD2 | - | TRBV30
TGTGCCAGCAGCTTAGGAGGGATCGGAGAAAAACTGTTTTTT | CASSLGGIGEKLFF | TRBJ1-4 | - | few | TRBV6-1
TGTGCCAGCGGTGAGGAGGGACTAGCGGGAGTTGAGCAGTTCTTC | CASGEEGLAGVEQFF | TRBJ2-1 | TRBD2 | - | TRBV2
TGCGCCAGCAGTTACTTGGGTGCCAAAAACATTCAGTACTTC | CASSYLGAKNIQYF | TRBJ2-4 | - | - | TRBV6-5
TGCAGTGCCCCCCCTTTACTAGGTAATCGGCAAGAGACCCAGTACTTC | CSAPPLLGNRQETQYF | TRBJ2-5 | - | - | TRBV20-1
TGTGCCAGCAGTAGGGTAGGGGATCAGCCCCAGCATTTT | CASSRVGDQPQHF | TRBJ1-5 | - | - | TRBV25-1
TGCAGTGCTAGAGATATAAGACTAGCGGTCTCCTACAATGAGCAGTTCTTC | CSARDIRLAVSYNEQFF | TRBJ2-1 | TRBD2 | few | TRBV20-1
TGTGCCAGCAGAGGGGGACCGCATAATGAAAAACTGTTTTTT | CASRGGPHNEKLFF | TRBJ1-4 | - | - | TRBV6-6
TGTGCCAGCAGCTTTGAGACCGTTACGTACTTC | CASSFETVTYF | TRBJ2-7 | - | few | TRBV7-9
TGCAGTGCTACAGACAGTTTGGAAAACAATGAGCAGTACTTC | CSATDSLENNEQYF | TRBJ2-5 | - | - | TRBV20-1
TGCAGTGCTAGGGTACTAGCGGGAGTGAACAATGAGCAGTACTTC | CSARVLAGVNNEQYF | TRBJ2-5 | TRBD2 | - | TRBV20-1
TGTGCCAGCAGTCTCCTGTCTGGGCCCGGAAAAGATACGCAGTATTTT | CASSLLSGPGKDTQYF | TRBJ2-3 | - | - | TRBV12-3/TRBV12-4
TGTGCCAGCAGCTTAGAGACAGGGGGCCCCTACAATGAGCAGTTCTTC | CASSLETGGPYNEQFF | TRBJ2-1 | TRBD1 | - | TRBV7-3
TGCGCCAGCAGTTCCACGGGACAACCCTACGAGCAGTACTTC | CASSSTGQPYEQYF | TRBJ2-7 | - | - | TRBV5-1
TGTGCCACACTACCTACGGGGGATACGCAGTATTTT | CATLPTGDTQYF | TRBJ2-3 | - | few | TRBV2
TGTGCCAGCAGCTTCAGGGGACTAGCGGGAGTGAAGGATGAGCAGTTCTTC | CASSFRGLAGVKDEQFF | TRBJ2-1 | TRBD2 | - | TRBV7-9
TGTGCCAGCAGCTTAGGGGTTCATAGCACAGATACGCAGTATTTT | CASSLGVHSTDTQYF | TRBJ2-3 | - | - | TRBV7-9
TGCAGTGCTGACTCGGGGGGGCAGAAAAACATTCAGTACTTC | CSADSGGQKNIQYF | TRBJ2-4 | TRBD2 | - | TRBV20-1
TGTGCCAGCAGCTGGTTCGGTAGCAGAGGCTCTGGGGCCAACGTCCTGACTTTC | CASSWFGSRGSGANVLTF | TRBJ2-6 | - | - | TRBV7-9
TGCAGCGTTGAACTCCAGTCAGGGACCCAGTACTTC | CSVELQSGTQYF | TRBJ2-5 | - | many | TRBV29-1
TGTGCCAGCAGCCAAGACGGAGGTGAGACCCAGTACTTC | CASSQDGGETQYF | TRBJ2-5 | - | - | TRBV3-1
TGCGCCAGCAGCTTGGGAATCGGGGGTACAGATACGCAGTATTTT | CASSLGIGGTDTQYF | TRBJ2-3 | - | many | TRBV5-1
TGTGCCAGCAGCGTAGATGCAGGGCTGGGTGAAAAACTGTTTTTT | CASSVDAGLGEKLFF | TRBJ1-4 | - | - | TRBV9